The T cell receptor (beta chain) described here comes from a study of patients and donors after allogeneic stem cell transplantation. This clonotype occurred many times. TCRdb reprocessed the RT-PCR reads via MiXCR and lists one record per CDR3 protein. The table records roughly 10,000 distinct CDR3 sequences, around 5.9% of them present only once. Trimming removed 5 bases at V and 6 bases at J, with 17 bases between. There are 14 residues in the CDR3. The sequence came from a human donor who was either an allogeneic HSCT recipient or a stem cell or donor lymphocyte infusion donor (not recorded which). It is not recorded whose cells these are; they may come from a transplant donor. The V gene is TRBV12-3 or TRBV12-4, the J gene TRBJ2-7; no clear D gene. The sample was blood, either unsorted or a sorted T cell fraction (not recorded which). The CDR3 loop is CASSPAGWVGEQYF. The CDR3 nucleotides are TGTGCCAGCAGTCCGGCCGGCTGGGTGGGCGAGCAGTACTTC.